These 13 T cell receptor beta chains were sequenced from one sample in a study of monozygotic twins with inflammatory bowel disease. With the 5' RACE reads reprocessed, TCRdb shows one record per CDR3 protein and no DNA. The sample holds 150,000 to 200,000 distinct CDR3 sequences. The sample comprised blood. The receptors stem from a human donor with ulcerative colitis or Crohn's disease, or a healthy co-twin of an affected twin (not recorded which).

V usage is TRBV16 and J usage is TRBJ2-1. The germline CDR1 and CDR2 sequences are KGHSY and FQNENV. The CDR3 has 11 amino acids. CDR3 amino acids: CASSQANEQFF.

The CDR3 region is CASGDQRAFGELFF. This chain joins TRBV7-9 and TRBJ2-2; TCRdb gives TRBD2 as the D gene, but with no DNA this cannot be confirmed. Germline CDR1 reads SEHNR; CDR2 reads FQNEAQ (reference sequence). The CDR3 loop spans 14 amino acids.

The chain couples TRBV5-4 to TRBJ2-1; TCRdb names TRBD1, which stays unverified in the absence of DNA. Germline values: CDR1 SGHNT, CDR2 YYREEE (reference sequence). The CDR3 runs to 15 residues. The CDR3 loop is CASSFRDRVYNEQFF.

The chain couples TRBV4-3 to TRBJ1-4. The germline V gene has CDR1 LGHNA and CDR2 YSLEER. The length of the CDR3 is 15 residues. The CDR3: CASSASWEQNEKLFF.

This sequence joins TRBV7-8 and TRBJ1-5; the TCRdb call, TRBD1, lacks DNA for checking. Germline CDR1 SGHVS, CDR2 FQNEAQ. This CDR3 region has 14 residues. CDR3 region: CASSSHRANQPQHF.

The chain recombines TRBV2 with TRBJ1-1; TCRdb's D call, TRBD1, is unchecked because there is no DNA. Germline CDR1 and CDR2: SNHLY and FYNNEI. CDR3 length: 13 residues. The CDR3 region is CASGRTVGYEAFF.

The CDR3 protein is CASRVQTTAYNEQFF. The chain has TRBV11-2 and TRBJ2-1. The CDR3 extends over 15 amino acids. The V gene's germline CDR1 is SGHAT and CDR2 FQNNGV.

The rearrangement uses TRBV6-6 and TRBJ1-3; the TCRdb call, TRBD1, lacks DNA for checking. Germline CDR1 MNHNY, CDR2 SVGAGI (reference sequence). The CDR3 is 14 amino acids. CDR3: CASSLRRVKDTIYF.

The chain links TRBV20-1 to TRBJ1-1. From germline, CDR1 is DFQATT and CDR2 SNEGSKA (reference sequence). This CDR3 spans 14 amino acids. CDR3 region: CSARTRQMNTEAFF.

The V call is TRBV20-1, the J call TRBJ1-5; TCRdb returns TRBD1, unconfirmable since there is no DNA. CDR3 size: 12 residues. CDR1 and CDR2 (germline): DFQATT, SNEGSKA (reference sequence). The chain's CDR3 is CSATTGNQPQHF.

This sequence joins TRBV3-1 and TRBJ2-4. This CDR3 is built from 14 residues. Germline V gene sequence: CDR1 LGHDT, CDR2 YNNKEL (reference sequence). CDR3 loop: CASSQAGAKNIQYF.

The chain recombines TRBV5-1 with TRBJ2-5; the TCRdb call, TRBD1, lacks DNA for checking. CDR1 and CDR2 from the germline V gene are SGHRS and YFSETQ. The CDR3 consists of 13 residues. The CDR3 loop reads CASSPTGVETQYF.

The CDR3 reads CASRRTSGSQTDTQYF. The V call is TRBV3-1, the J call TRBJ2-3; TCRdb proposes TRBD2, but this gene call is untestable without DNA. This CDR3 contains 16 residues. Germline lookup yields CDR1 LGHDT and CDR2 YNNKEL (reference sequence).